This T cell receptor (beta chain) was recovered during a study of CD8 T cells in Susac syndrome. Germline assignment: CDR1 MDHEN and CDR2 SYDVKM. After removal of 5 bases from V and 2 bases from J, the junction contained 13 bases not matched to a gene. This CDR3 spans 17 amino acids. An input of about 0.5 to 1 ug of RNA was subjected to reverse transcription using random hexamers. MiXCR, applied by TCRdb to the immunoSEQ multiplex PCR reads, yields one record per CDR3 protein. The repertoire consists of just over 150,000 distinct CDR3 sequences, with around 95% occurring once and the leading ten covering about 0.19%.

Sequencing was done on a sample of CD8+ T cells from PBMCs. The source is a human donor with multiple sclerosis. The genes are TRBV28 and TRBJ2-3; TRBD1 matches 7 bases. CDR3 region: CASSGAGGQIITDTQYF. The CDR3 nucleotides are TGTGCCAGCAGTGGCGCTGGGGGACAGATAATCACAGATACGCAGTATTTT.